This T cell receptor (beta chain) was documented in a study of blood T cell repertoires in COVID-19. The wider study: Specimens from acute and convalescent COVID-19 originated in the United States, Italy and Spain.

Per the original data handling: Amplification of reference gene primers provided the estimated nucleated cell counts. Sequencing was performed with immunoSEQ multiplex PCR; in TCRdb, only in-frame clones are kept and a portion is missing. V, J and clone size reflect that table, while D and trimming were determined from the DNA. The profile shows over 200,000 clones, over 80% of them singletons. The J segment lost 8 bases and the V segment lost 5 bases, leaving 15 bases of the junction unmatched. CDR3 length equals 17 residues. The germline V gene has CDR1 MDHEN and CDR2 SYDVKM. Sequences were obtained from PBMCs or T cells enriched from blood (not recorded which). The chain links TRBV28 to TRBJ2-2; 9 positions match TRBD1. This receptor was taken from a young woman who had been exposed to COVID-19. CDR3 sequence (DNA): TGTGCCAGCAGTATATATCCCCCCGGGACAGGGATTGGGGAGCTGTTTTTT. Translation gives CASSIYPPGTGIGELFF.